Listed below are T cell receptor beta chains from one sample, sequenced in a study of T cells in Graves' hyperthyroidism and ophthalmopathy. TCRdb passed the multiplex PCR reads through MiXCR, listing each CDR3 protein once. The sample includes some 320,000 distinct CDR3 sequences, approximately 14% of them seen just once. Material: blood. All receptors come from a woman aged 40 to 50 with Graves' ophthalmopathy. CDR3s leave out the opening cysteine and the closing phenylalanine or tryptophan. Size is omitted from some rows. Given values are once, few, many or a class for expanded clones.

>TRBV20-1|many|TRBJ1-1
SARDWPGKPEAF
>TRBV20-1|many|TRBJ2-1
SARDYERANNEQF
>TRBV19|few|TRBJ1-1
ASSPLGTGTEAF
>TRBV5-5|many|TRBJ1-4
ASSLRDSPNEKLF
>TRBV4-1|-|TRBJ2-5
ASSQVGVGETQY
>TRBV6-1|-|TRBJ2-7
ASRRDRAHYEQY
>TRBV5-5|few|TRBJ2-2
ASSSGTSGSSYTGELF
>TRBV14|many|TRBJ2-2
ASSQVSTGELF
>TRBV5-4|few|TRBJ2-5
ASSLGQGNQETQY
>TRBV25-1|-|TRBJ2-2
ASSGPLSTGELF
>TRBV7-2|many|TRBJ2-1
ASSLEGRNEQF
>TRBV5-6|many|TRBJ1-2
ASSLVGWNYGYT
>TRBV16|many|TRBJ2-1
ASSQGAGGGAMF
>TRBV20-1|-|TRBJ2-6
SARVGANVLT
>TRBV12-3/TRBV12-4|many|TRBJ1-4
ASSYFEQGSNEKLF
>TRBV7-9|many|TRBJ2-7
ASSHPRTSGGYEQY
>TRBV2|many|TRBJ1-2
ASSRGGAYGYT
>TRBV15|many|TRBJ1-5
ATSSGPGQPQH
>TRBV7-9|-|TRBJ2-1
ASSSLQLAGGHYSSYNEQF
>TRBV6-1|many|TRBJ2-5
ASSSKGTQY
>TRBV24-1|few|TRBJ2-3
ATSLGVLAGGQDTQY
>TRBV7-2|many|TRBJ2-5
ASSLNRRGGETQY
>TRBV3-1|few|TRBJ1-6
ASSQHKGENSPLH
>TRBV18|-|TRBJ1-1
ASSHRDTMNTEAF
>TRBV7-6|few|TRBJ2-7
ASSPRYDSYEQY
>TRBV30|-|TRBJ2-1
AWSDRRGRGYNEQF
>TRBV28|many|TRBJ2-3
ASSIRQGPTQY
>TRBV30|once|TRBJ1-5
AWGGVLMQPQH
>TRBV10-3|many|TRBJ2-1
AISASGAYNEQF
>TRBV2|few|TRBJ1-4
ASRETQTGDEKLF
>TRBV20-1|few|TRBJ1-6
SARTGTTYNSPLH
>TRBV20-1|many|TRBJ2-5
SARDSRDRQETQY
>TRBV20-1|many|TRBJ2-2
SAQREGDTGELF
>TRBV2|few|TRBJ2-4
ASSERAGIQY
>TRBV29-1|-|TRBJ2-2
SVEANPENTGELF
>TRBV20-1|many|TRBJ1-1
SAAPAQGFLNTEAF
>TRBV10-2|many|TRBJ2-7
ASLRGGTYEQY
>TRBV28|few|TRBJ2-2
ASSTYSPTGELF
>TRBV2|many|TRBJ2-2
ASTLGQNTGELF
>TRBV28|few|TRBJ2-2
ASSLRSSGRRTGELF
>TRBV10-3|-|TRBJ1-2
AIRGEVRGFNYGYT
>TRBV28|-|TRBJ1-1
ASSLDRERGNTEAF
>TRBV29-1|-|TRBJ2-7
SVASGAHEQY
>TRBV12-3/TRBV12-4|many|TRBJ1-1
ASSPRRNTEAF
>TRBV6-1|many|TRBJ2-7
ASRPALGEQY